The text below deals with one T cell receptor beta chain. Naive CD8 isolation took CD45RO-negative cells positively selected for CCR7 and excluded terminally differentiated effector memory CD45RA+ cells. Among the donors, all were Caucasian adults who lived in Nashville, Tennessee. Data came from immunoSEQ multiplex PCR; TCRdb stores just in-frame clones and leaves some out. The data hold approximately 2,200,000 clones, with about 92% observed a single time. The sample is drawn from a study of shared clonotypes between healthy human individuals. This CDR3 is 14 amino acids long. V lost 0 bases and J 4 bases, leaving 10 bases between the germline ends. Germline V gene sequence: CDR1 SGHTS, CDR2 YDEGEE.

Sequencing was performed on naive CD8+ T cells from PBMCs. The chain combines TRBV5-8 with TRBJ1-1; D unresolved. The TCR comes from a man younger than 30 in good health. Some clones in this sample may be carry-over from other donors' samples. In nucleotides, the CDR3 is TGTGCCAGCAGCTTGGTAGGGTACGGCACTGAAGCTTTCTTT. Its protein is CASSLVGYGTEAFF. Full variable domain (rest looked up from reference TRBV5-8 and TRBJ1-1): EAGVTQSPTHLIKTRGQQATLRCSPISGHTSVYWYQQALGLGLQFLLWYDEGEERNRGNFPPRFSGRQFPNYSSELNVNALELEDSALYLCASSLVGYGTEAFFGQGTRLTVV.